This TCR beta chain was found in a study of beta chain features in type 1 diabetes. This CDR3 is built from 15 residues. The V segment lost 2 bases and the J segment 6 bases; nucleotides outside the gene matches: 3. Germline-derived CDR1 and CDR2 are SGHNT and YENEEA. On this clone: The antigen is undetermined.

Overall study results and limits: Insertions at VDJ junctions were less frequent in type 1 diabetes patients. These patients also deleted more nucleotides at the same junctions.

The isolated RNA, all of it, was reverse transcribed, so expressed TCRB transcripts were what got sequenced. The data were produced by immunoSEQ multiplex PCR, yet TCRdb's version contains in-frame clones alone and is incomplete. Seen here are tens of thousands of clones, roughly 30% observed once, and the top ten hold 0.45% to 0.55%. The sample comprised stem cell memory CD4+ T cells from blood. The TCR originated in a young woman in good health. The chain has TRBV11-3 and TRBJ2-2; TRBD2 matches at 10 bases. The CDR3 here is CASSLLAGVSGELFF. The CDR3 nucleotides are TGTGCCAGCAGCTTACTAGCGGGAGTTTCCGGGGAGCTGTTTTTT.